The next 17 T cell receptor beta chains were all read from a single sample in a study of blood T cells in healthy people across ages. Then a second PCR, running roughly 7 to 11 cycles, was carried out with a sample-barcoded 5' primer and a J-beta primer mix. TCRdb re-called the 5' RACE reads through MiXCR, storing one row per CDR3 protein. The sample lists some 670,000 distinct CDR3 sequences, over 40% occurring once. Sample: blood. The origin of the receptors is a woman older than 75 in good health.

This chain uses TRBV2 with TRBJ2-7; 7 nucleotides match TRBD1. Trimming took 10 bases from V and 4 from J; bases not matched to a gene: 10. The germline V gene encodes CDR1 SNHLY and CDR2 FYNNEI. The CDR3 length is 13 residues. The DNA of the CDR3 is TGTGCCAACCGACAGGGAGCTGGGTACGAGCAGTACTTC. This translates into CANRQGAGYEQYF.

The chain is built from TRBV29-1 and TRBJ2-1; the D gene is possibly TRBD2 (7 bases). CDR1 and CDR2 from the germline V gene are SQVTM and ANQGSEA. Trimming removed 5 bases at V and 4 bases at J, with 18 bases between. This CDR3 comprises 15 residues. The CDR3: CSVSGGGLLYNEQFF. The DNA for the CDR3 is TGCAGCGTTTCTGGGGGGGGGCTCCTTTACAATGAGCAGTTCTTC.

Ten or more counts support this clonotype. The chain uses TRBV6-5 and TRBJ2-5, with 7 nucleotides matching TRBD1. The germline V gene has CDR1 MNHEY and CDR2 SVGAGI. V lost 7 bases to trimming and J lost 4 bases; unmatched junction nucleotides: 12. This CDR3 spans 15 amino acids. Written as DNA, the CDR3 is TGTGCCAGCAAAGAATCGACAGGGTTGAGAGAGACCCAGTACTTC. Its protein product is CASKESTGLRETQYF.

This clonotype was seen once. The chain is built from TRBV29-1 and TRBJ2-3, with 10 bases identical to TRBD2. Germline-derived CDR1 and CDR2 are SQVTM and ANQGSEA. V trimming: 7 bases; J trimming: 3 bases; junction bases outside the gene matches: 10. CDR3 length equals 15 residues. The CDR3 loop is CSGRSGGAKTDTQYF. The CDR3, as DNA: TGCAGCGGAAGAAGCGGGGGGGCAAAAACAGATACGCAGTATTTT.

Concerning this clonotype: At one boundary the junction diverges from the germline segment, which might be a read error. This chain uses TRBV7-2 with TRBJ2-1; D perhaps matches TRBD2 (5 bases). The CDR3 length is 15 residues. Germline CDR1 reads SGHTA; CDR2 reads FQGNSA. Here the CDR3 DNA reads TGTGCCAGCAGCTTAGGGACTTCCTTTTACAATGAGCAGTTTTTC. It translates to CASSLGTSFYNEQFF.

This chain connects TRBV5-1 to TRBJ2-3; D gene ambiguous. Germline V lookup: CDR1 SGHRS, CDR2 YFSETQ. This CDR3 is built from 14 residues. Trimming pared 1 base from V and 6 bases from J, leaving 12 bases between. The CDR3 nucleotides read TGCGCCAGCAGCTTGACGGGCGAGATGGATACGCAGTATTTT. Translating it yields CASSLTGEMDTQYF.

The chain links TRBV27 to TRBJ2-2; 9 nucleotides agree with TRBD2. The CDR3 has 15 residues. Germline assignment: CDR1 MNHEY and CDR2 SMNVEV (reference sequence). Trimming at V came to 8 bases and at J to 6 bases, leaving 10 bases not matched to a gene. This CDR3 is CASGSGGHGAGELFF. The CDR3, as DNA: TGTGCCAGCGGAAGCGGGGGGCACGGAGCCGGGGAGCTGTTTTTT.

This clonotype was observed once. The V call is TRBV5-1, the J call TRBJ2-7; D remains unclear. The length of the CDR3 is 13 residues. Germline CDR1 is SGHRS and CDR2 is YFSETQ. V lost 5 bases and J 4 bases, leaving 13 bases between the germline ends. This chain's CDR3 is CASRPSDRYEQYF. The CDR3, as DNA: TGCGCCAGCAGGCCCTCGGATCGTTACGAGCAGTACTTC.

This clonotype has a handful of counts. The V gene is TRBV2, the J gene TRBJ2-3, with no clear D. V lost 8 bases, J lost 4 bases, and 7 bases lay in between. The CDR3 is 11 residues long. Germline-derived CDR1 and CDR2 are SNHLY and FYNNEI. DNA for the CDR3: TGTGCCAGCCTTTACGCAGATACGCAGTATTTT. Translation gives CASLYADTQYF.

The chain employs TRBV9 and TRBJ2-5, with a weak D call TRBD2 (7 bases). The CDR3 is 19 residues long. Trimming cost V 0 bases and J 4 bases, with 25 bases left between them. The germline V gene encodes CDR1 SGDLS and CDR2 YYNGEE. This chain's CDR3 is CASSVATGSLGGAGETQYF. The DNA for the CDR3 is TGTGCCAGCAGCGTAGCTACGGGATCGTTGGGGGGGGCAGGAGAGACCCAGTACTTC. The full variable domain, in which reference TRBV9 and TRBJ2-5 provide the parts outside the CDR3, is DSGVTQTPKHLITATGQRVTLRCSPRSGDLSVYWYQQSLDQGLQFLIQYYNGEERAKGNILERFSAQQFPDLHSELNLSSLELGDSALYFCASSVATGSLGGAGETQYFGPGTRLLVL.

This clonotype appeared a few times. The chain uses TRBV27 and TRBJ1-5, with TRBD1 as a possible D gene (5 bases). Trimming pared 3 bases from V and 6 bases from J, leaving 9 bases between. Germline V gene sequence: CDR1 MNHEY, CDR2 SMNVEV (reference sequence). This CDR3 is built from 13 residues. The CDR3 nucleotides are TGTGCCAGCAGTTTGTGGGGGAGTCAGCCCCAGCATTTT. Its translation is CASSLWGSQPQHF.

As to this clonotype: An end of the junction does not agree with germline; a read error may underlie this. The V call is TRBV7-2, the J call TRBJ2-6, with D maybe TRBD2 (5 bases). This CDR3 has 16 amino acids. Germline loops: CDR1 SGHTA, CDR2 FQGNSA. The CDR3, as DNA: TGCGCCAGCAGCTCGCGGGCTGGGGCTGGGGCCAACGTCCTGACTTTC. This translates into CASSSRAGAGANVLTF.

The chain couples TRBV28 to TRBJ2-1, with 8 positions matching TRBD2. Germline trimming cut 6 bases from V and 6 bases from J; bases unmatched to any gene: 16. This CDR3 has 17 residues. Looked up from germline, CDR1 is MDHEN and CDR2 is SYDVKM. In nucleotides, the CDR3 is TGTGCCAGCAGGGTAACCGGCGGGGGGAGGGGGGCCAATGAGCAGTTCTTC. Protein sequence: CASRVTGGGRGANEQFF.

This clonotype was recorded only once. The CDR3 region is CASSSRDTAYEQYF. CDR3 in DNA: TGTGCCAGCAGCTCAAGGGACACAGCCTACGAGCAGTACTTC. V gene TRBV28 combines with J gene TRBJ2-7; a weak D match, TRBD1 (6 bases). Germline lookup yields CDR1 MDHEN and CDR2 SYDVKM. This CDR3 region has 14 residues. V was cut by 6 bases and J by 2 bases, with 14 bases left in between.

Concerning this clonotype itself: A read error is possible here, since a much larger clone lies one base away. The chain employs TRBV20-1 and TRBJ2-1, with D possibly matching TRBD1 (6 bases). Per the germline V gene, CDR1 is DFQATT and CDR2 is SNEGSKA (reference sequence). V lost 5 bases and J lost 13, with 18 bases in between. The length of the CDR3 is 12 residues. This CDR3 reads CSAGTTKETQFF. The CDR3 nucleotides are TGCAGTGCTGGGACAACCAAAGAAACCCAGTTCTTC.

The gene calls are TRBV14 and TRBJ2-1; D remains ambiguous. Germline V gene data show CDR1 as SGHDN and CDR2 as FVKESK. This CDR3 is 15 amino acids long. V was clipped by 1 base and J by 4 bases, with 11 bases between them. The CDR3 nucleotides read TGTGCCAGCAGCCAAGGGACCACCACTTACAATGAGCAGTTCTTC. This gives the protein CASSQGTTTYNEQFF.

V gene TRBV27 combines with J gene TRBJ2-7; D is possibly TRBD1 or TRBD2 (5 bases each). The tail of the sequence fits TRBJ2-5 better, so the J call may be wrong. The CDR3 has 15 residues. The germline V gene has CDR1 MNHEY and CDR2 SMNVEV (reference sequence). The CDR3 spells CASTLRTGRQETQYF. Here the CDR3 DNA reads TGTGCCAGCACCCTAAGGACGGGACGACAAGAGACCCAGTACTTC.